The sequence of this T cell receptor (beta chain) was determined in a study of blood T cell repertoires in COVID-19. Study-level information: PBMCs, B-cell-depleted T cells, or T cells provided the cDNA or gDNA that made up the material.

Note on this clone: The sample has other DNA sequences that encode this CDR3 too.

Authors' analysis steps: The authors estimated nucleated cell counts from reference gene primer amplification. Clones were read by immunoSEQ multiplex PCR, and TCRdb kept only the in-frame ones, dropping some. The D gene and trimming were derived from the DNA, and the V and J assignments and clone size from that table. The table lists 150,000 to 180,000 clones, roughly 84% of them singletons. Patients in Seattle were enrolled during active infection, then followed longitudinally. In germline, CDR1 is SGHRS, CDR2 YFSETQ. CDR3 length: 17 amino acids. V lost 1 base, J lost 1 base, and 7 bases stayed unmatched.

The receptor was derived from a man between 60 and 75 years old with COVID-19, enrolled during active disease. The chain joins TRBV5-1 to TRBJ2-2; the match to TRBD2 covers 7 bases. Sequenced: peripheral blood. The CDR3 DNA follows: TGCGCCAGCAGCTTGAGGTCTTCGGGGGGGAACACCGGGGAGCTGTTTTTT. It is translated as CASSLRSSGGNTGELFF.